The present T cell receptor (beta chain) was sequenced within a study of early T cells in non-severe SARS-CoV-2 infection. Study details: Sequenced material consisted of bulk RNA (from unsorted whole blood), and chains were unpaired.

One entry per CDR3 protein, called by TCRdb with MiXCR from the 5' RACE reads. The sample has approximately 74,000 distinct CDR3 sequences, 11% to 15% seen once; the top ten hold approximately 9.9%. Sample: whole blood. The source of this sequence is an adult who was a healthcare worker with PCR-confirmed SARS-CoV-2 infection or an uninfected control (not recorded which).

The CDR3 reads CASQGGRSGTGELFF. The CDR3 DNA reads as TGTGCCAGCCAGGGTGGCAGGTCGGGCACCGGGGAGCTGTTTTTT. The chain couples TRBV2 to TRBJ2-2; a weak D match, TRBD1 (5 bases). The V and J ends lost 8 bases and 4 bases respectively, with 17 bases between them. This CDR3 is built from 15 residues. From germline, CDR1 is SNHLY and CDR2 FYNNEI.